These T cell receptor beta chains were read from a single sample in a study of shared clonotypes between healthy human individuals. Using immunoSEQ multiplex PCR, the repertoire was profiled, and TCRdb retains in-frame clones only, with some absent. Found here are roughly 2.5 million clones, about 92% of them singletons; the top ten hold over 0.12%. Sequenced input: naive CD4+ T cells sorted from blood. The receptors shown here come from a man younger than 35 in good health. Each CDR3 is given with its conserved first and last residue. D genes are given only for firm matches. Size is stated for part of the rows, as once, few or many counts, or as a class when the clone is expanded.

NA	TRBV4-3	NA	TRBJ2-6	TGCGCCAGCAGCCCTAGGGGCGGAGGGCCCCCTGGGGCCAACGTCCTGACTTTC	CASSPRGGGPPGANVLTF
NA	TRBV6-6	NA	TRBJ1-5	TGTGCCAGCAGTCCCGAGTGGGGGGCGGGCAATCAGCCCCAGCATTTT	CASSPEWGAGNQPQHF
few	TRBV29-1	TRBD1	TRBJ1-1	TGCAGCGTAAGGACAGGGCGAGTCACTGAAGCTTTCTTT	CSVRTGRVTEAFF
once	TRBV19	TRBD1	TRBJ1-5	TGTGCCACCACAAACCGGGACAGGGCTCGCAGTCAGCCCCAGCATTTT	CATTNRDRARSQPQHF
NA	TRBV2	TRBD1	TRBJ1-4	TGTGCCAGCAAAATGGGGGACAGGGGTGAAAAACTGTTTTTT	CASKMGDRGEKLFF
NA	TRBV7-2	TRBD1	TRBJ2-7	TGTGCCAGCAGCTGGCGGACAGGGGTACCCTACGAGCAGTACTTC	CASSWRTGVPYEQYF
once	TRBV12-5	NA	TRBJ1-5	TGTGCTAGTGGTTTGGAATCACATCAGCCCCAGCATTTT	CASGLESHQPQHF
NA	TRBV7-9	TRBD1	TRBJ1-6	TGTGCCAGCAGCGGACAGGTCCATAATTCACCCCTCCACTTT	CASSGQVHNSPLHF
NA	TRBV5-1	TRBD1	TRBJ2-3	TGCGCCAGCAGGGTGACAGGGGGGAAGTCAGATACGCAGTATTTT	CASRVTGGKSDTQYF
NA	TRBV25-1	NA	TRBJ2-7	TGTGCCAGCAGTGATTCAGGACATCTCCCCTACGAGCAGTACTTC	CASSDSGHLPYEQYF
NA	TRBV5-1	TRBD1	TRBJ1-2	TGCGCCAGCAGACCTGCTGGACAGGAGAACTATGGCTACACCTTC	CASRPAGQENYGYTF
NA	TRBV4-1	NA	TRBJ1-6	TGCGCCAGGCGGGGGAAGTATAATTCACCCCTCCACTTT	CARRGKYNSPLHF
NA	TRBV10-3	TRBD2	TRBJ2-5	TGTGCCATCAGTGAGTCTACTAGCGGGAGTTGGGAGACCCAGTACTTC	CAISESTSGSWETQYF
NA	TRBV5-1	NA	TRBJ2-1	TGCGCCAGCAGCTTGGAGGGCGTAGGGAATGAGCAGTTCTTC	CASSLEGVGNEQFF
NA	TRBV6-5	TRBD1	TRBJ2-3	TGTGCCAGCAGTTGGACAGGGCTGGGTCCAGATACGCAGTATTTT	CASSWTGLGPDTQYF
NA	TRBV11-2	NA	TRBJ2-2	TGTGCCAGCAGCTCATATGGGGAGGCAACGAACACCGGGGAGCTGTTTTTT	CASSSYGEATNTGELFF
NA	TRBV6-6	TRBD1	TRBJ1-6	TGTGCCAGCAGCCCACCGGGACAGTTCAATTCACCCCTCCACTTT	CASSPPGQFNSPLHF
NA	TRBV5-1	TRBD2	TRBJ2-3	TGCGCCAGCAGCCGTTTAGGGACGGGACTAGGGGTCGACACAGATACGCAGTATTTT	CASSRLGTGLGVDTDTQYF
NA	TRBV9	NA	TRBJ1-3	TGTGCCAGCAGCCTTACTAGTTTGACAGATACTGGAAACACCATATATTTT	CASSLTSLTDTGNTIYF
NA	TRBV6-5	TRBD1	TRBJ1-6	TGTGCCAGCAGTCCGACAGGGGGCCATTCACCCCTCCACTTT	CASSPTGGHSPLHF
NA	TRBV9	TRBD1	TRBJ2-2	TGTGCCAGCAGCGTACAGGGGGCCGGGGAGCTGTTTTTT	CASSVQGAGELFF
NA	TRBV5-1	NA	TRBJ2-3	TGCGCCAGCAGCTCCGCTAGGTCCGGGGGCACAGATACGCAGTATTTT	CASSSARSGGTDTQYF
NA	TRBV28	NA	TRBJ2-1	TGTGCCAGTTTATCACAAGTCCCCTACAATGAGCAGTTCTTC	CASLSQVPYNEQFF
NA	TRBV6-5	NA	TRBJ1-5	TGTGCCAGCAGCCCTGTTTATCAGCCCCAGCATTTT	CASSPVYQPQHF
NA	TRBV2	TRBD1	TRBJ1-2	TGTGCCAGCAGGAAGGGACAGGGGAACTATGGCTACACCTTC	CASRKGQGNYGYTF
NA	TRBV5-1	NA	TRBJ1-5	TGCGCCAGCAGCTTGGGTGAAGGCGGTGCCAATCAGCCCCAGCATTTT	CASSLGEGGANQPQHF
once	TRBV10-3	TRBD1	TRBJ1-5	TGTGCCATCAGCGGACAGGGAACGGATCAGCCCCAGCATTTT	CAISGQGTDQPQHF
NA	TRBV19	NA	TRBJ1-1	TGTGCCAGTCGGGGACTCATGAACACTGAAGCTTTCTTT	CASRGLMNTEAFF
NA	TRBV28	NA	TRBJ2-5	TGTGCCAGCAGTCCCGTGCGGGAGACCCAGTACTTC	CASSPVRETQYF
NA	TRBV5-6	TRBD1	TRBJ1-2	TGTGCCAGCAGCTCGACAGGGTGGCAGGGCTACACCTTC	CASSSTGWQGYTF
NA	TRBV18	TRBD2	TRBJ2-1	TGTGCCAGCTCACCGCCCAGTCCTAGCGGGAGCCGCAATGAGCAGTTCTTC	CASSPPSPSGSRNEQFF
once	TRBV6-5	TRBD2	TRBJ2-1	TGTGCCAGCAGCTCCCTAGCGGGAGTCAATGAGCAGTTCTTC	CASSSLAGVNEQFF
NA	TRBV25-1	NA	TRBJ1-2	TGTGCCAGCAGTGATCGAAGCAGGGATTATGGCTACACCTTC	CASSDRSRDYGYTF
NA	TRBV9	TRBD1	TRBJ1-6	TGTGCCAGCAGCCCCCGAGGGGTAGAGGGGACAGAGGGTTCACCCCTCCACTTT	CASSPRGVEGTEGSPLHF
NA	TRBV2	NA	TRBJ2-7	TGTGCCAGCACGTTAGCGGAGACCTACGAGCAGTACTTC	CASTLAETYEQYF
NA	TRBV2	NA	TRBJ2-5	TGTGCCAGCAGTGGGGGGACGGAGGGGGTACGGCCCCAGTACTTC	CASSGGTEGVRPQYF
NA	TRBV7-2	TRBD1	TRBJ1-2	TGTGCCAGCAGCCACGGGGACAGGGGGAGGGGTGGCTACACCTTC	CASSHGDRGRGGYTF
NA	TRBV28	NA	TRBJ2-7	TGTGCCAGCAGTTCAGGACAGCCAAGCTCCTACGAGCAGTACTTC	CASSSGQPSSYEQYF
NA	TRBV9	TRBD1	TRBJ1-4	TGTGCCAGCAGCGTAAGGGGACAGACGGTCCATAATGAAAAACTGTTTTTT	CASSVRGQTVHNEKLFF
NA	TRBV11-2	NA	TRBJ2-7	TGTGCCAGCAGCTTGAAACAGGGTGTTGACCACGAGCAGTACTTC	CASSLKQGVDHEQYF
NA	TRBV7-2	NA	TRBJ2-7	TGTGCCAGCAGCTTAGGCGGGACGGTCTCCTACGAGCAGTACTTC	CASSLGGTVSYEQYF
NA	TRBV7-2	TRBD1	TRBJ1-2	TGTGCCAGCAGCCAAGGGGGCCAGGGGGTGAGCTATGGCTACACCTTC	CASSQGGQGVSYGYTF